The entry that follows covers one T cell receptor beta chain sequence. TCRdb redid the calling of the 5' RACE reads with MiXCR, one entry per CDR3 protein. The table includes approximately 30,000 distinct CDR3 sequences, 6.6% detected once. From germline, CDR1 is SGHVS and CDR2 FNYEAQ. Deletions cut 4 bases from V and 2 bases from J, with 14 bases between. The CDR3 consists of 15 residues. This sample is drawn from a study of early T cells in non-severe SARS-CoV-2 infection. The chain is built from TRBV7-6 and TRBJ2-5, with D hard to call. Sequenced input: whole blood. This clonotype was sampled from an adult who was a healthcare worker with PCR-confirmed SARS-CoV-2 infection or an uninfected control (not recorded which). CDR3 coding DNA: TGTGCCAGCAGCTCGGCGAGAGTTGGGCAAGAGACCCAGTACTTC. Amino acid sequence: CASSSARVGQETQYF.